One sample yielded the 29 T cell receptor beta chains listed below, sequenced in a study of T cell repertoires in cytomegalovirus infection. Antigen specificity for these receptors is unknown. TCRdb ran MiXCR on the reads and lists one entry per CDR3 protein. Of about 830,000 distinct CDR3 sequences listed, about 31% were seen once; the top ten hold around 12%. Source: cultured CD8+ T cells from PBMCs, taken from culture after CMV antigen stimulation. All receptors come from a human donor in good health (CMV status not recorded). Some clones in this sample may be carry-over from other donors' samples.

In this sample, this clonotype turned up a few times. The chain carries TRBV20-1 and TRBJ1-6, with D possibly TRBD1 on 5 matching bases. In germline, CDR1 is DFQATT, CDR2 SNEGSKA (reference sequence). The CDR3 has 13 amino acids. V dropped 4 bases and J dropped 8 bases, with 12 bases sitting between them. CDR3 DNA: TGCAGTGCTACAGGCAGGGTTGATTCACCCCTCCACTTT. Residues: CSATGRVDSPLHF.

This clonotype has a count of ten or more. In nucleotides, the CDR3 is TGTGCCAGCAGCCGAACCACAGGGCATCTGGATCAGCCCCAGCATTTT. It is translated as CASSRTTGHLDQPQHF. The chain joins TRBV7-9 to TRBJ1-5, with a weak D call TRBD1 (6 bases). V shed 5 bases and J shed 5 bases, with 19 bases lying between them. CDR3 length equals 16 residues. Germline CDR1 is SEHNR and CDR2 is FQNEAQ (reference sequence).

The sample holds a few counts of this clonotype. V and J are TRBV15 and TRBJ2-1; no reliable D call. CDR1 and CDR2 (germline): LNHNV, YYDKDF (reference sequence). V lost 4 bases to trimming and J lost 9 bases, with 13 bases between them. The CDR3 is 13 amino acids. The CDR3 DNA is TGTGCCACCAGCAACCCGAGTGGACGTGAGCAGTTCTTC. As protein: CATSNPSGREQFF. The full variable domain, its missing parts supplied by reference TRBV15 and TRBJ2-1, is DAMVIQNPRYQVTQFGKPVTLSCSQTLNHNVMYWYQQKSSQAPKLLFHYYDKDFNNEADTPDNFQSRRPNTSFCFLDIRSPGLGDTAMYLCATSNPSGREQFFGPGTRLTVL.

This clonotype showed up many times. J is TRBJ1-6 and V is TRBV12-3 or TRBV12-4; 9 bases map to TRBD1. There are 15 residues in the CDR3. V dropped 6 bases and J dropped 6; count of bases not matched to a gene: 6. CDR3 bases: TGTGCCAGCAGAAAACAGGGGGCGCCTAATTCACCCCTCCACTTT. This gives the protein CASRKQGAPNSPLHF.

This clonotype was detected many times. The chain recombines TRBV7-2 with TRBJ1-4; 7 bases align to TRBD1. V lost 5 bases and J lost 8; bases outside the gene matches: 8. CDR3 length: 14 amino acids. Germline V gene data show CDR1 as SGHTA and CDR2 as FQGNSA. The DNA of the CDR3 is TGTGCCAGCAGCCTATCAGGGGGGCAAGAAAAACTGTTTTTT. This sequence encodes CASSLSGGQEKLFF.

This clonotype was observed many times. The genes are TRBV7-8 and TRBJ2-5; 9 nucleotides line up with TRBD1. This CDR3 has 19 residues. The germline V gene has CDR1 SGHVS and CDR2 FQNEAQ. Germline trimming cut 5 bases from V and 2 bases from J; bases unmatched to any gene: 18. The CDR3 loop reads CASSVSGTGIALGQETQYF. CDR3 bases: TGTGCCAGCAGCGTGTCCGGGACAGGGATCGCCCTGGGGCAAGAGACCCAGTACTTC.

The chain links TRBV7-2 to TRBJ2-1; D perhaps matches TRBD1 (6 bases). The CDR3 loop spans 13 amino acids. Germline CDR1 SGHTA, CDR2 FQGNSA. The V and J ends lost 5 bases and 10 bases respectively, with 15 bases between them. CDR3 sequence: CASSAPGQREQFF. The CDR3 bases are TGTGCCAGCAGCGCACCGGGACAAAGGGAGCAGTTCTTC.

This chain joins TRBV7-8 and TRBJ1-1; the D gene is possibly TRBD1 (6 bases). Trimming left V 3 bases short and J 5 bases short, with 16 bases between. Germline values: CDR1 SGHVS, CDR2 FQNEAQ. This CDR3 is 15 amino acids long. CDR3 nucleotide sequence: TGTGCCAGCAGCTTTCAGAGGGGGGCAGAAACTGAAGCTTTCTTT. Translation: CASSFQRGAETEAFF.

This clonotype has just a few counts. This chain uses TRBV11-2 with TRBJ1-4; no reliable D call. V lost 5 bases, J lost 0 bases, and 16 bases lay in between. Germline assignment: CDR1 SGHAT and CDR2 FQNNGV. The CDR3 totals 17 residues. The CDR3 reads CASSQNLDGATNEKLFF. CDR3 coding DNA: TGTGCCAGCAGCCAAAACCTGGACGGCGCAACTAATGAAAAACTGTTTTTT. Full variable domain (remainder filled in from reference TRBV11-2 and TRBJ1-4): EAGVAQSPRYKIIEKRQSVAFWCNPISGHATLYWYQQILGQGPKLLIQFQNNGVVDDSQLPKDRFSAERLKGVDSTLKIQPAKLEDSAVYLCASSQNLDGATNEKLFFGSGTQLSVL.

This clonotype was counted between two and nine times. The chain employs TRBV7-8 and TRBJ2-5; D perhaps matches TRBD2 (6 bases). CDR1 and CDR2 (germline): SGHVS, FQNEAQ. V lost 4 bases and J 2 bases, leaving 23 bases between the germline ends. The CDR3 consists of 18 residues. CDR3 residues: CASSSPPGTPPRQETQYF. DNA for the CDR3: TGTGCCAGCAGCTCCCCTCCCGGGACTCCCCCCAGGCAAGAGACCCAGTACTTC. The full variable domain, in which reference TRBV7-8 and TRBJ2-5 provide the parts outside the CDR3, is GAGVSQSPRYKVAKRGQDVALRCDPISGHVSLFWYQQALGQGPEFLTYFQNEAQLDKSGLPSDRFFAERPEGSVSTLKIQRTQQEDSAVYLCASSSPPGTPPRQETQYFGPGTRLLVL.

The chain uses TRBV5-6 and TRBJ2-1; D gene unclear. V lost 1 base and J 10 bases, leaving 9 bases between the germline ends. The length of the CDR3 is 12 residues. Germline CDR1 SGHDT, CDR2 YYEEEE. This CDR3 is CASSLIGDEQFF. CDR3 bases: TGTGCCAGCAGCTTGATTGGAGACGAGCAGTTCTTC. Looking up the rest from reference TRBV5-6 and TRBJ2-1 gives the full variable domain: DAGVTQSPTHLIKTRGQQVTLRCSPKSGHDTVSWYQQALGQGPQFIFQYYEEEERQRGNFPDRFSGHQFPNYSSELNVNALLLGDSALYLCASSLIGDEQFFGPGTRLTVL.

V and J are TRBV6-5 and TRBJ1-3; 8 positions match TRBD1. V shed 0 bases, J shed 1 base, and the junction held 2 bases outside the gene matches. The CDR3 loop spans 16 amino acids. CDR1 and CDR2 (germline): MNHEY, SVGAGI. This CDR3 reads CASSYSWTGSGNTIYF. The CDR3, as DNA: TGTGCCAGCAGTTACTCATGGACAGGGTCTGGAAACACCATATATTTT.

This clonotype was counted only a few times. V gene TRBV20-1 combines with J gene TRBJ2-1; the D gene is possibly TRBD2 (6 bases). This CDR3 comprises 16 residues. Germline-derived CDR1 and CDR2 are DFQATT and SNEGSKA (reference sequence). With 3 bases removed from V and 5 bases from J, the gap between germline ends came to 20 bases. The CDR3 nucleotides are TGCAGTGCTAGTTTCCGACGGGGGAGGCCGAACAATGAGCAGTTCTTC. It codes for CSASFRRGRPNNEQFF.

This clonotype has ten or more counts. This rearrangement joins TRBV7-8 to TRBJ1-4; unclear D gene. The germline V gene has CDR1 SGHVS and CDR2 FQNEAQ. This CDR3 has 14 amino acids. V shed 2 bases and J shed 6 bases, with 10 bases lying between them. In DNA, the CDR3 is TGTGCCAGCAGCTTATCTTCCGGGTATGAAAAACTGTTTTTT. Translating gives CASSLSSGYEKLFF.

The chain links TRBV15 to TRBJ2-1, with 8 bases that match TRBD2. The CDR3 runs to 15 residues. The V gene end was trimmed by 5 bases and the J gene end by 4 bases; junction bases not matched to a gene: 7. From germline, CDR1 is LNHNV and CDR2 YYDKDF (reference sequence). CDR3 bases: TGTGCCACCAGCCCCGGGAGGGGTGGTTACAATGAGCAGTTCTTC. Its protein product is CATSPGRGGYNEQFF.

This clonotype has a single count. This CDR3 reads CASSAGGVDTQYF. In DNA, the CDR3 is TGCGCCAGCAGCGCGGGGGGCGTCGATACGCAGTATTTT. The chain has TRBV5-1 and TRBJ2-3; 8 bases map to TRBD2. The CDR3 has 13 amino acids. V was pared by 4 bases and J by 6 bases, with 4 bases of the junction left unmatched. The germline V gene has CDR1 SGHRS and CDR2 YFSETQ.

The V call is TRBV6-5, the J call TRBJ2-1; 9 bases fit TRBD2. Trimming at V came to 5 bases and at J to 5 bases, leaving 13 bases not matched to a gene. Per germline, CDR1 MNHEY and CDR2 SVGAGI. The CDR3 length is 17 residues. The CDR3 loop reads CASSLQPGLAIDNEQFF. CDR3 DNA: TGTGCCAGCAGTCTGCAACCGGGACTAGCAATCGACAATGAGCAGTTCTTC.

This chain connects TRBV7-9 to TRBJ2-7; D remains unclear. Per germline, CDR1 SEHNR and CDR2 FQNEAQ (reference sequence). V was shortened by 3 bases and J by 3 bases, with 18 bases between the two germline ends. This CDR3 has 16 residues. CDR3: CASSFQPLTGDYEQYF. The CDR3 nucleotides read TGTGCCAGCAGCTTTCAGCCCCTTACGGGTGACTACGAGCAGTACTTC.

This clonotype was found a few times. V gene TRBV6-5 combines with J gene TRBJ2-7; TRBD1 agrees at 9 bases. Germline lookup yields CDR1 MNHEY and CDR2 SVGAGI. The CDR3 is 14 amino acids. The V gene end was trimmed by 2 bases and the J gene end by 6 bases; junction bases not matched to a gene: 5. CDR3 sequence: CASSYGQGFSEQYF. The CDR3 region has the DNA TGTGCCAGCAGTTACGGACAGGGGTTTTCCGAGCAGTACTTC.

The table lists this clonotype with many counts. The chain combines TRBV6-1 with TRBJ1-2, with 7 bases matching TRBD1. The germline V gene has CDR1 MNHNS and CDR2 SASEGT. The CDR3 spans 16 residues. V lost 6 bases and J lost 2; bases outside the gene matches: 12. CDR3 nucleotide sequence: TGTGCCAGCAGGTTACACCTGGTGGGACAGAACTATGGCTACACCTTC. As protein: CASRLHLVGQNYGYTF.

A few counts support this clonotype. The chain recombines TRBV7-9 with TRBJ1-5; weak D call: TRBD1 (5 bases). Germline assignment: CDR1 SEHNR and CDR2 FQNEAQ (reference sequence). V shed 1 base and J shed 7 bases, with 11 bases lying between them. There are 14 residues in the CDR3. CDR3 protein: CASSLDGGKQPQHF. DNA of the CDR3: TGTGCCAGCAGCTTAGACGGGGGGAAGCAGCCCCAGCATTTT.

V is TRBV11-2 and J is TRBJ2-2, with TRBD2 identical over 11 bases. In germline, CDR1 is SGHAT, CDR2 FQNNGV. The CDR3 covers 17 residues. V lost 0 bases, J lost 7 bases, and 7 bases stayed unmatched. CDR3 nucleotide sequence: TGTGCCAGCAGCTTAGAAAATAGCGGGGGGGCCTACGGGGAGCTGTTTTTT. Residues: CASSLENSGGAYGELFF.

This clonotype occurred many times. This chain connects TRBV7-8 to TRBJ1-1; D unresolved. CDR3 length: 15 residues. CDR1 is SGHVS and CDR2 is FQNEAQ in the germline V gene. V lost 1 base and J 0 bases, leaving 9 bases between the germline ends. The CDR3: CASSLGGQLNTEAFF. The CDR3 DNA reads TGTGCCAGCAGCTTAGGAGGCCAGTTGAACACTGAAGCTTTCTTT.

This clonotype has only a few counts. V gene TRBV10-1 combines with J gene TRBJ2-1; 8 nucleotides line up with TRBD1. The J segment lost 7 bases and the V segment lost 6 bases, leaving 11 bases of the junction unmatched. CDR1 WNHNN and CDR2 SYGVQD come from the germline V gene (reference sequence). The CDR3 spans 15 residues. This chain's CDR3 is CASSSGQGMENEQFF. The CDR3 DNA reads TGCGCCAGCAGCTCCGGACAGGGAATGGAAAATGAGCAGTTCTTC.

The J gene is TRBJ2-7, the V gene TRBV7-1; D gene unclear. TRBV7-1 is known as an ORF, though its function is uncertain. V lost 3 bases, J lost 2 bases, and 17 bases lay in between. The CDR3 has 16 residues. The CDR3 loop is CASSSSGLQRAYEQYF. In DNA, the CDR3 is TGTGCCAGCAGCTCGTCCGGGCTCCAAAGAGCCTACGAGCAGTACTTC.

Only a few counts were recorded for this clonotype. The chain recombines TRBV5-6 with TRBJ2-5; no clear D. V was shortened by 4 bases and J by 2 bases, with 9 bases between the two germline ends. Germline loops: CDR1 SGHDT, CDR2 YYEEEE. The CDR3 has 13 residues. The DNA of the CDR3 is TGTGCCAGCAGCCGCTACGGGCAAGAGACCCAGTACTTC. Its protein product is CASSRYGQETQYF.

This chain uses TRBV6-2 or TRBV6-3 with TRBJ1-3; no reliable D call. The CDR3 sequence is 18 residues long. Germline V CDR1 and CDR2: MNHEY, SVGEGT. Trimming left V 0 bases short and J 0 bases short, with 15 bases between. The CDR3 spells CASSYSEYRISSGNTIYF. CDR3 DNA: TGTGCCAGCAGTTACTCGGAGTACCGCATAAGCTCTGGAAACACCATATATTTT.

This clonotype was picked up a small number of times. The chain is built from TRBV6-6 and TRBJ1-5; the match to TRBD1 covers 10 bases. The V and J ends lost 5 bases and 6 bases, in that order; junction bases with no gene match: 10. Germline V CDR1 and CDR2: MNHNY, SVGAGI (reference sequence). CDR3 size: 16 residues. CDR3 protein: CASSLWGQGFGQPQHF. The CDR3 DNA follows: TGTGCCAGCAGTCTTTGGGGACAGGGGTTTGGTCAGCCCCAGCATTTT.

The rearrangement uses TRBV7-9 and TRBJ1-2, with D possibly being TRBD1 (6 bases). Germline V gives CDR1 SEHNR, CDR2 FQNEAQ (reference sequence). The CDR3 sequence is 15 residues long. The V and J ends lost 7 bases and 1 base respectively, with 16 bases between them. The DNA for the CDR3 is TGTGCCAGCAACGAAGGGGGGGTTCGTAACTATGGCTACACCTTC. This translates into CASNEGGVRNYGYTF.